These 13 T cell receptor beta chains originate from one sample sequenced in a study of shared clonotypes between healthy human individuals. Repertoires were generated with immunoSEQ multiplex PCR, while TCRdb's copy carries only in-frame clones and drops some. The sample has some 2.1 million clones, less than 95% seen once. CD8 cells classed as naive were CD45RO-negative and positively selected for CCR7, excluding terminally differentiated effector memory CD45RA+ cells. Sequenced material: naive CD8+ T cells sorted from blood. Source of these receptors: a man younger than 35 in good health.

The chain combines TRBV14 with TRBJ1-2, with no clear D. The CDR3 totals 13 residues. Germline V gives CDR1 SGHDN, CDR2 FVKESK. Trimming pared 0 bases from V and 5 bases from J, leaving 7 bases between. The CDR3 bases are TGTGCCAGCAGCCAAGACACGAAGTATGGCTACACCTTC. This translates into CASSQDTKYGYTF.

Points on this clone: The sample holds other DNA sequences that translate to the same CDR3. The chain combines TRBV13 with TRBJ1-1; TRBD1 matches at 9 bases. Germline V lookup: CDR1 PRHDT, CDR2 FYEKMQ (reference sequence). There are 14 residues in the CDR3. The J segment lost 5 bases and the V segment lost 0 bases, leaving 1 base of the junction unmatched. CDR3 amino acids: CASSLGTGGTEAFF. The CDR3 DNA reads TGTGCCAGCAGCTTAGGGACAGGGGGGACTGAAGCTTTCTTT.

The J gene is TRBJ2-7, the V gene TRBV29-1; D is uncertain. The V gene lost 4 bases and the J gene lost 6 bases, with 10 bases spanning the gap. The CDR3 loop spans 11 amino acids. Germline loops: CDR1 SQVTM, CDR2 ANQGSEA. CDR3 loop: CSVVGAIEQYF. CDR3 bases: TGCAGCGTTGTTGGCGCAATCGAGCAGTACTTC.

This clone was seen just once. The chain is built from TRBV15 and TRBJ2-7, with 7 nucleotides matching TRBD2. The CDR3 has 14 amino acids. J gave up 3 bases and V 4 bases, and 6 bases lay outside the gene matches. Germline CDR1 and CDR2: LNHNV and YYDKDF (reference sequence). The CDR3 sequence is CATSIGLAVYEQYF. DNA of the CDR3: TGTGCCACCAGCATCGGGCTAGCGGTCTACGAGCAGTACTTC.

Remarks on this clone: Other nucleotide sequences from this sample produce the same CDR3. CDR3 in DNA: TGTGCCAGCAGCCTGTTCACAGATACGCAGTATTTT. Translated, it gives CASSLFTDTQYF. This chain uses TRBV11-2 with TRBJ2-3; no definite D call. Trimming took off 5 bases at V and 2 bases at J, with 5 bases between the two ends. The germline V gene encodes CDR1 SGHAT and CDR2 FQNNGV. This CDR3 comprises 12 residues.

This chain joins TRBV6-1 and TRBJ2-2; TRBD2 is a possible D gene (6 bases). Between the trimmed V and J ends, which lost 11 bases and 5 bases, there was a span of 21 bases. In germline, CDR1 is MNHNS, CDR2 SASEGT. The CDR3 contains 15 residues. The CDR3 nucleotides are TGTGCCTGGGGGGACCGGGACGGGATAACCGGGGAGCTGTTTTTT. This translates into CAWGDRDGITGELFF.

The chain links TRBV7-8 to TRBJ1-3, with D unresolved. The V end lost 5 bases, the J end lost 4 bases, and 12 bases lay between the germline ends. Germline CDR1 is SGHVS and CDR2 is FQNEAQ. CDR3 length: 14 amino acids. Written as DNA, the CDR3 is TGTGCCAGCAGCCCCACAGATATGGGAAACACCATATATTTT. This codes for CASSPTDMGNTIYF.

J is TRBJ2-2 and V is TRBV27; weak D call: TRBD2 (6 bases). The CDR3 runs 15 residues. CDR1 is MNHEY, CDR2 SMNVEV, per germline (reference sequence). V lost 5 bases and J 1 base, leaving 11 bases between the germline ends. The CDR3 bases are TGTGCCAGCAGTCATTTCGGGGGGAACACCGGGGAGCTGTTTTTT. It encodes CASSHFGGNTGELFF.

The V and J genes are TRBV6-5 and TRBJ1-2; possibly TRBD1 for D (5 bases). Germline V gene lookup returns CDR1 MNHEY and CDR2 SVGAGI. V dropped 2 bases and J dropped 4 bases, with 5 bases sitting between them. The CDR3 has 12 amino acids. Here the CDR3 DNA reads TGTGCCAGCAGTTACGGGGCCTATGGCTACACCTTC. Its translation: CASSYGAYGYTF.

The chain links TRBV4-1 to TRBJ2-7, with TRBD1 identical over 9 bases. The CDR3 contains 16 residues. Germline CDR1 MGHRA, CDR2 YSYEKL. J lost 0 bases, V lost 1 base, and 4 bases had no gene match. The CDR3 loop is CASSQGTGGYSYEQYF. CDR3 nucleotides: TGCGCCAGCAGCCAAGGAACAGGGGGCTACTCCTACGAGCAGTACTTC.

A remark on this clone: At one of its ends the junction is not consistent with the germline gene, which may arise from a read error. The V call is TRBV7-8, the J call TRBJ2-7; 9 bases align to TRBD1. In germline, CDR1 is SGHVS, CDR2 FQNEAQ. CDR3 length: 12 residues. The CDR3 DNA reads TGTGCCAGCAGCTTAGCGGGGACAGGGACCGACTTC. This sequence encodes CASSLAGTGTDF.

On this clone itself: Other DNA sequences in this specimen translate into the identical CDR3. V gene TRBV7-9 combines with J gene TRBJ2-7; D unresolved. The V gene's germline CDR1 is SEHNR and CDR2 FQNEAQ (reference sequence). The CDR3 has 13 amino acids. V lost 1 base and J 0 bases, leaving 4 bases between the germline ends. The CDR3 spells CASSLDGSYEQYF. DNA for the CDR3: TGTGCCAGCAGCTTAGATGGCTCCTACGAGCAGTACTTC.

This clone was counted a single time. This chain uses TRBV6-6 with TRBJ2-7, with D perhaps TRBD1 (6 bases). The germline V gene encodes CDR1 MNHNY and CDR2 SVGAGI (reference sequence). Trimming left V 5 bases short and J 2 bases short, with 16 bases between. There are 15 residues in the CDR3. This CDR3 reads CASSNLGAETYEQYF. CDR3 DNA sequence: TGTGCCAGCAGTAACCTGGGGGCTGAGACCTACGAGCAGTACTTC.